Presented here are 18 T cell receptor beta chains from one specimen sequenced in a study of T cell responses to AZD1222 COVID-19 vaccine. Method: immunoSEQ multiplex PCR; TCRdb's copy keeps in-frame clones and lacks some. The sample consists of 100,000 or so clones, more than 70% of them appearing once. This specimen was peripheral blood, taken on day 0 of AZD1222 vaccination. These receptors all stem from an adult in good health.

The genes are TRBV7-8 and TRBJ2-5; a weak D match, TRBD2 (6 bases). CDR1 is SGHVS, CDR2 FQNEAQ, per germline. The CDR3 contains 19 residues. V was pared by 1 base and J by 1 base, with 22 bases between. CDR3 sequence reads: CASSLVVFGIADLQETQYF. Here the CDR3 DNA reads TGTGCCAGCAGCTTAGTAGTTTTCGGGATAGCGGACCTCCAAGAGACCCAGTACTTC.

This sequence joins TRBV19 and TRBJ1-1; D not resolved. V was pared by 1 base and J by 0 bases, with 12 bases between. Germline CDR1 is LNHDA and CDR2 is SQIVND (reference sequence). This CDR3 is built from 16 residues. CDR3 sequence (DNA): TGTGCCAGTAGTATAGGGGCCGCCCTCATGAACACTGAAGCTTTCTTT. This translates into CASSIGAALMNTEAFF. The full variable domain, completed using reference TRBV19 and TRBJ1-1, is DGGITQSPKYLFRKEGQNVTLSCEQNLNHDAMYWYRQDPGQGLRLIYYSQIVNDFQKGDIAEGYSVSREKKESFPLTVTSAQKNPTAFYLCASSIGAALMNTEAFFGQGTRLTVV.

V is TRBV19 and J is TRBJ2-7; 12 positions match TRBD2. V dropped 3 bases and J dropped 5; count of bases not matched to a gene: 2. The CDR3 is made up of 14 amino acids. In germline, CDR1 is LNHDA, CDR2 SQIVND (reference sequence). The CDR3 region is CASSIRLAGDEQYF. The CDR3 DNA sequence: TGTGCCAGTAGTATCCGACTAGCGGGAGACGAGCAGTACTTC.

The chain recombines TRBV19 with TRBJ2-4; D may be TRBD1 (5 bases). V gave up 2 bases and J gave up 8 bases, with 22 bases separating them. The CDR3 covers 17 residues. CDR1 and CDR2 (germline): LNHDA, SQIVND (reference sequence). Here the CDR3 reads CASSIQTGPVIPDIQYF. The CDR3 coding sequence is TGTGCCAGTAGTATACAAACAGGCCCTGTGATCCCGGACATTCAGTACTTC.

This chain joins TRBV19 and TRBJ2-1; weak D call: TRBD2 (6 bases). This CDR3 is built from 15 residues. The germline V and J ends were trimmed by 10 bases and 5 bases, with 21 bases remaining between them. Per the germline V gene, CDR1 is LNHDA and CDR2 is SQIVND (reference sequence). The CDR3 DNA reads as TGTGCCATCTCCCCGGGACTCCGAAGCCACAATGAGCAGTTCTTC. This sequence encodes CAISPGLRSHNEQFF. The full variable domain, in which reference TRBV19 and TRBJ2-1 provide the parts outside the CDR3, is DGGITQSPKYLFRKEGQNVTLSCEQNLNHDAMYWYRQDPGQGLRLIYYSQIVNDFQKGDIAEGYSVSREKKESFPLTVTSAQKNPTAFYLCAISPGLRSHNEQFFGPGTRLTVL.

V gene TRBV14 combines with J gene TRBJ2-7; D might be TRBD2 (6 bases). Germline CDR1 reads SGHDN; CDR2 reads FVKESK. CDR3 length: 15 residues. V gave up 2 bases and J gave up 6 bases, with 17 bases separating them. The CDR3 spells CASSQWGSRDSEQYF. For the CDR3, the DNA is TGTGCCAGCAGCCAATGGGGCTCGCGGGACTCCGAGCAGTACTTC.

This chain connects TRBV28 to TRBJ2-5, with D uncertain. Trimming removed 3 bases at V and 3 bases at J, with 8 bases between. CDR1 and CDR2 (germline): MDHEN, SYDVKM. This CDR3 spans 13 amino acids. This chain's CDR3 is CASSFGTEETQYF. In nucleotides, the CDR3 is TGTGCCAGCAGTTTCGGAACTGAAGAGACCCAGTACTTC.

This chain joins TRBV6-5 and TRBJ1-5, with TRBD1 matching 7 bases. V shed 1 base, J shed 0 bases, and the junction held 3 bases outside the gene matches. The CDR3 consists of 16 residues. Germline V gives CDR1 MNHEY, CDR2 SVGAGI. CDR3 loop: CASSYYGTDSNQPQHF. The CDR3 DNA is TGTGCCAGCAGTTACTACGGGACAGATAGCAATCAGCCCCAGCATTTT.

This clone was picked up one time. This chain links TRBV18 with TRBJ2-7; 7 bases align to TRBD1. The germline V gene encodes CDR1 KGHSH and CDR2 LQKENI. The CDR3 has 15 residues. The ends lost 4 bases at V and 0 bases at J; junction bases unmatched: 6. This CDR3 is CASSHTTGPSYEQYF. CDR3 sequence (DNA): TGTGCCAGCTCACACACGACAGGGCCCTCCTACGAGCAGTACTTC.

The CDR3 loop is CASSLEGSVAETQYF. CDR3 bases: TGCGCCAGCAGCTTGGAGGGTAGTGTTGCGGAGACCCAGTACTTC. The chain is built from TRBV5-1 and TRBJ2-5; D gene ambiguous. Germline V gives CDR1 SGHRS, CDR2 YFSETQ. The V end lost 0 bases, the J end lost 5 bases, and 14 bases lay between the germline ends. The CDR3 extends over 15 amino acids.

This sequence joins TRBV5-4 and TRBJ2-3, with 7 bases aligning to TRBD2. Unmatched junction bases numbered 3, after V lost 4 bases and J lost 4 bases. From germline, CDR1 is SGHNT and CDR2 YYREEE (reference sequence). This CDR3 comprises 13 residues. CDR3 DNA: TGTGCCAGCAGCCCGGGGAGGGCAGATACGCAGTATTTT. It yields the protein CASSPGRADTQYF.

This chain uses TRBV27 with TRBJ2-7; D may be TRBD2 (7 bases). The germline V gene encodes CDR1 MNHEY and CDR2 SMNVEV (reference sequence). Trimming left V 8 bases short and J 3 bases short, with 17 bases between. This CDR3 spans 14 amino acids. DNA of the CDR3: TGTGCCAGCCGGAGGGAGGGGGGATACTACGAGCAGTACTTC. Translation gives CASRREGGYYEQYF.

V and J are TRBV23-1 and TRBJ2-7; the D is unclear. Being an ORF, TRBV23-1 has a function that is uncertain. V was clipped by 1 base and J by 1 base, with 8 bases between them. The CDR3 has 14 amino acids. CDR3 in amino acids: CASSQYPASYEQYF. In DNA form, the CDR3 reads TGCGCCAGCAGTCAATATCCGGCGTCCTACGAGCAGTACTTC.

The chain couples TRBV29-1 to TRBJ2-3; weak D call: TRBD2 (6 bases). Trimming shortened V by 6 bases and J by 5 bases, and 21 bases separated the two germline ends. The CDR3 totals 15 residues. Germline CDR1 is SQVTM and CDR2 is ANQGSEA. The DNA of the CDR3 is TGCAGCGTGGGGGAGGCTGCATATTCCGGAGATACGCAGTATTTT. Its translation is CSVGEAAYSGDTQYF.

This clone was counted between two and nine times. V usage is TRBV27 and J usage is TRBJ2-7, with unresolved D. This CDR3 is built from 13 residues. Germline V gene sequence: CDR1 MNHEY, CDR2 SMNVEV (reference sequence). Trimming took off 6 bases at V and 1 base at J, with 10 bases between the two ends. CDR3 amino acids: CASSEALSYEQYF. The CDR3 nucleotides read TGTGCCAGCAGCGAGGCCCTGTCCTACGAGCAGTACTTC.

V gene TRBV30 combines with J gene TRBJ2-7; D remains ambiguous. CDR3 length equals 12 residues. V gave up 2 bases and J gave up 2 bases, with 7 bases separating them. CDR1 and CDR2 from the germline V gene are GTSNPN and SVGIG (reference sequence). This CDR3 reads CAWSPGPYEQYF. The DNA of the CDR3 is TGTGCCTGGAGTCCGGGTCCCTACGAGCAGTACTTC.

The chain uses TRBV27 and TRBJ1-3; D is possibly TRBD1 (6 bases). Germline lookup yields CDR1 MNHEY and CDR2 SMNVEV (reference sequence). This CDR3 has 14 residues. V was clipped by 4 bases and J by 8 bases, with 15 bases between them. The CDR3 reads CASSYTASGDTIYF. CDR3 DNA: TGTGCCAGCAGTTACACAGCCTCAGGGGACACCATATATTTT.

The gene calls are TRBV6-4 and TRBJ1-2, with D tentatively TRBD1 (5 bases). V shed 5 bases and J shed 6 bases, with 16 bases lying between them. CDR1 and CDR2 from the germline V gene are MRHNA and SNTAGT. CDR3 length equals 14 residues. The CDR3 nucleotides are TGTGCCAGCAGTCCCGGGACGGAGCTAAATGGCTACACCTTC. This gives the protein CASSPGTELNGYTF.